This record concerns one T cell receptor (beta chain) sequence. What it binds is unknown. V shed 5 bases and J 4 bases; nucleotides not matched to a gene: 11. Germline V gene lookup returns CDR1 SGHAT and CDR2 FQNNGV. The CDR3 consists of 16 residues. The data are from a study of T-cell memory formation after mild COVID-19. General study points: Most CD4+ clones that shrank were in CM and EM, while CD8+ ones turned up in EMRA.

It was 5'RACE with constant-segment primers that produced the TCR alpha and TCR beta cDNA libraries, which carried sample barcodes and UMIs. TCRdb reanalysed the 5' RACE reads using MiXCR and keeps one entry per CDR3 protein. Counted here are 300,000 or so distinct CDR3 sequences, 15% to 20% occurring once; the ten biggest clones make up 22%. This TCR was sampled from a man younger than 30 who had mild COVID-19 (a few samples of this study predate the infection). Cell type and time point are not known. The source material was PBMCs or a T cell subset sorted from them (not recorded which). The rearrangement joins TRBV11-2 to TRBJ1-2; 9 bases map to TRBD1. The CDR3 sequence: CASSPWTGEDPYGYTF. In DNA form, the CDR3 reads TGTGCCAGCAGCCCCTGGACAGGGGAGGACCCCTATGGCTACACCTTC. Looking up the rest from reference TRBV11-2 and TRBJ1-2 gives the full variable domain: EAGVAQSPRYKIIEKRQSVAFWCNPISGHATLYWYQQILGQGPKLLIQFQNNGVVDDSQLPKDRFSAERLKGVDSTLKIQPAKLEDSAVYLCASSPWTGEDPYGYTFGSGTRLTVV.